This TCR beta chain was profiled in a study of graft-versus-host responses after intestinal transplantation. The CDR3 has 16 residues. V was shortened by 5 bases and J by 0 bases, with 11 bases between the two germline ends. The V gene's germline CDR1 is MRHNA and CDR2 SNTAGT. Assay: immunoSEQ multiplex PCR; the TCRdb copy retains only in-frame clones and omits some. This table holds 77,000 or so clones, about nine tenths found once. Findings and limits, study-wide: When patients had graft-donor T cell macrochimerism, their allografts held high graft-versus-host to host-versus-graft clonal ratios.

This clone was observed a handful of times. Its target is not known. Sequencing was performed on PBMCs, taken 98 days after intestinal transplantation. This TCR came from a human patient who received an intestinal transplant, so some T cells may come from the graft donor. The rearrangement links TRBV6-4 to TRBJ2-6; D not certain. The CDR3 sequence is CASSPRAISGANVLTF. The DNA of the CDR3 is TGTGCCAGCAGTCCCCGGGCCATCTCTGGGGCCAACGTCCTGACTTTC.